This T cell receptor beta chain was identified during a study of control samples from healthy donors and cancer patients. The CDR3 is 16 residues long. Germline CDR1 SGHRS, CDR2 YFSETQ. J was trimmed by 7 bases and V by 3 bases; bases with no gene match: 8. TCRdb keeps only in-frame clones here, not all; method: immunoSEQ multiplex PCR. The table records 17,000 or so clones, 85% to 90% of them present only once. The sample taken for sequencing was PBMCs. The clonotype originates from a man aged 60 to 75 with head and neck cancer. The V gene is TRBV5-1, the J gene TRBJ2-2, with 11 bases lining up with TRBD2. CDR3 nucleotides: TGCGCCAGCAGCTCCCGGACTAGCGGGTATGGCGGGGAGCTGTTTTTT. Translated, it gives CASSSRTSGYGGELFF.